Presented here are 23 T cell receptor beta chains from one specimen sequenced in a study of blood T cell repertoires in COVID-19. The protocol was immunoSEQ multiplex PCR, while the TCRdb copy is restricted to in-frame clones and leaves out a portion. The data contain roughly 99,000 clones, around 88% of them singletons. The material sequenced was peripheral blood. These receptors all come from a man over 45 with active or convalescent COVID-19.

The V call is TRBV9, the J call TRBJ2-7; 8 nucleotides align to TRBD1. With V trimmed by 2 bases and J by 4 bases, 8 bases remained unmatched. The germline V gene has CDR1 SGDLS and CDR2 YYNGEE. The CDR3 extends over 15 amino acids. CDR3 loop: CASSVGSGGQYEQYF. The DNA of the CDR3 is TGTGCCAGCAGCGTGGGGTCAGGGGGCCAATACGAGCAGTACTTC.

The rearrangement links TRBV27 to TRBJ2-1, with a possible D match to TRBD2 (6 bases). This CDR3 is 14 amino acids long. The V gene lost 5 bases and the J gene lost 6 bases, with 14 bases spanning the gap. Germline V gives CDR1 MNHEY, CDR2 SMNVEV (reference sequence). CDR3 DNA: TGTGCCAGCAGTGTCATGAGGGGAGGCAATGAGCAGTTCTTC. Amino acid sequence: CASSVMRGGNEQFF.

This chain links TRBV20-1 with TRBJ2-7, with D hard to call. CDR1 and CDR2 (germline): DFQATT, SNEGSKA (reference sequence). The CDR3 is 11 amino acids. V lost 0 bases, J lost 7 bases, and 7 bases lay in between. The chain's CDR3 is CSARDRAEQYF. CDR3 DNA: TGCAGTGCTAGAGATCGAGCGGAGCAGTACTTC.

This chain uses TRBV18 with TRBJ1-1; TRBD1 might be the D (5 bases). Germline values: CDR1 KGHSH, CDR2 LQKENI. CDR3 length equals 13 residues. V shed 4 bases and J shed 5 bases, with 11 bases lying between them. This CDR3 reads CASSLGVGTEAFF. The CDR3 DNA follows: TGTGCCAGCTCACTAGGGGTGGGAACTGAAGCTTTCTTT.

This clone was recorded only once. This rearrangement joins TRBV27 to TRBJ1-5, with 8 bases identical to TRBD1. Germline lookup yields CDR1 MNHEY and CDR2 SMNVEV (reference sequence). J lost 4 bases, V lost 0 bases, and 2 bases had no gene match. The CDR3 spans 15 residues. Here the CDR3 DNA reads TGTGCCAGCAGTTTATCGACAGGGGCGAATCAGCCCCAGCATTTT. Translation gives CASSLSTGANQPQHF.

The chain is built from TRBV27 and TRBJ2-7, with 8 nucleotides matching TRBD1. V dropped 8 bases and J dropped 7; count of bases not matched to a gene: 16. The CDR3 is 15 residues long. Germline V gene data show CDR1 as MNHEY and CDR2 as SMNVEV (reference sequence). This CDR3 is CASGYSQGAPREQYF. The CDR3 nucleotides are TGTGCCAGCGGTTACTCTCAGGGGGCGCCGCGGGAGCAGTACTTC.

The V call is TRBV21-1, the J call TRBJ1-2; the D segment call TRBD1 is taken from the table without a DNA check. TRBV21-1 is a documented pseudogene. The CDR3 sequence is 11 residues long. CDR3 loop: CASQGSYGYTF. The CDR3 coding sequence is TGTGCCAGTCAGGGGAGCTATGGCTACACCTTC.

The chain has TRBV6-5 and TRBJ1-2; D is perhaps TRBD1 (6 bases). V was pared by 0 bases and J by 8 bases, with 16 bases between. Germline V gene sequence: CDR1 MNHEY, CDR2 SVGAGI. The CDR3 loop spans 15 amino acids. The CDR3 DNA reads TGTGCCAGCAGTTACTCCCCAGGGGCCGGTAGAGGCTACACCTTC. Its protein is CASSYSPGAGRGYTF.

V gene TRBV2 combines with J gene TRBJ1-1; a weak D match, TRBD1 (6 bases). The V gene lost 6 bases and the J gene lost 7 bases, with 15 bases spanning the gap. Germline-derived CDR1 and CDR2 are SNHLY and FYNNEI. The CDR3 length is 13 residues. This CDR3 reads CASRWRTGSEAFF. CDR3 nucleotide sequence: TGTGCCAGCAGATGGAGAACAGGGAGTGAAGCTTTCTTT.

This chain uses TRBV14 with TRBJ2-2; 11 nucleotides match TRBD2. There are 15 residues in the CDR3. CDR1 SGHDN and CDR2 FVKESK come from the germline V gene. The ends lost 0 bases at V and 14 bases at J; junction bases unmatched: 8. CDR3 coding DNA: TGTGCCAGCAGCCAAGAAAAGGCTAGCGGGAGGACACTGTTTTTT. Amino acids: CASSQEKASGRTLFF. Combining the CDR3 with reference TRBV14 and TRBJ2-2 gives the whole variable domain EAGVTQFPSHSVIEKGQTVTLRCDPISGHDNLYWYRRVMGKEIKFLLHFVKESKQDESGMPNNRFLAERTGGTYSTLKVQPAELEDSGVYFCASSQEKASGRTLFFGEGSRLTVL.

The chain links TRBV5-1 to TRBJ2-2; 7 positions agree with TRBD2. The CDR3 spans 15 residues. V was pared by 4 bases and J by 4 bases, with 7 bases of the junction left unmatched. Germline CDR1 and CDR2: SGHRS and YFSETQ. The CDR3 here is CASSEMAGVTGELFF. The DNA of the CDR3 is TGCGCCAGCAGCGAGATGGCGGGAGTCACCGGGGAGCTGTTTTTT. Looking up the rest from reference TRBV5-1 and TRBJ2-2 gives the full variable domain: KAGVTQTPRYLIKTRGQQVTLSCSPISGHRSVSWYQQTPGQGLQFLFEYFSETQRNKGNFPGRFSGRQFSNSRSEMNVSTLELGDSALYLCASSEMAGVTGELFFGEGSRLTVL.

This chain connects TRBV3-1 (or the pseudogene TRBV3-2) to TRBJ2-3, with D maybe TRBD2 (5 bases). Trimming left V 4 bases short and J 4 bases short, with 12 bases between. CDR1 and CDR2 from the germline V gene are LGHDT and YNNKEL (reference sequence). This CDR3 has 14 amino acids. The CDR3 region is CASSPRGRADTQYF. The CDR3 nucleotides are TGTGCCAGCAGCCCCCGGGGAAGGGCAGATACGCAGTATTTT.

The sample holds one count of this clone. The rearrangement links TRBV24-1 to TRBJ2-3; TRBD1 agrees at 7 bases. Germline loops: CDR1 KGHDR, CDR2 SFDVKD. Trimming cost V 7 bases and J 4 bases; bases outside gene matches: 7. This CDR3 contains 14 residues. This CDR3 reads CATRSTGLPDTQYF. CDR3 in DNA: TGTGCCACCAGATCGACAGGGTTGCCAGATACGCAGTATTTT.

The genes are TRBV24-1 and TRBJ2-5; D perhaps matches TRBD2 (5 bases). The length of the CDR3 is 12 residues. Trimming shortened V by 4 bases and J by 5 bases, and 7 bases separated the two germline ends. CDR1 and CDR2 from the germline V gene are KGHDR and SFDVKD. CDR3 loop: CATSELGETQYF. CDR3 coding DNA: TGTGCCACCAGTGAACTAGGGGAGACCCAGTACTTC.

This rearrangement joins TRBV11-3 to TRBJ1-1; 7 nucleotides line up with TRBD1. J lost 3 bases, V lost 7 bases, and 5 bases had no gene match. The V gene's germline CDR1 is SGHNT and CDR2 YENEEA. The CDR3 totals 13 residues. CDR3 sequence reads: CASKRQGDTEAFF. As DNA, the CDR3 is TGTGCCAGCAAGAGACAGGGCGACACTGAAGCTTTCTTT.

The CDR3 nucleotides are TGTGCCAGCAGCCCAAACTATCGGGATGAGCAGTTCTTC. This translates into CASSPNYRDEQFF. This sequence joins TRBV7-8 and TRBJ2-1, with unresolved D. V was pared by 5 bases and J by 8 bases, with 13 bases between. The germline V gene has CDR1 SGHVS and CDR2 FQNEAQ. This CDR3 has 13 residues.

The J gene is TRBJ2-7, the V gene TRBV24-1, with 9 nucleotides matching TRBD2. V gave up 9 bases and J gave up 5 bases; unmatched junction bases: 7. Looked up from germline, CDR1 is KGHDR and CDR2 is SFDVKD. This CDR3 is built from 13 residues. CDR3 sequence reads: CATSVGGRDEQYF. The CDR3 DNA reads TGTGCCACCTCCGTAGGCGGGAGGGACGAGCAGTACTTC.

The chain employs TRBV18 and TRBJ2-1; the match to TRBD2 covers 7 bases. Germline assignment: CDR1 KGHSH and CDR2 LQKENI. This CDR3 comprises 17 residues. V dropped 3 bases and J dropped 4; count of bases not matched to a gene: 12. The DNA of the CDR3 is TGTGCCAGCTCACCTCCCAAAGCGGGGAGAGGTTACAATGAGCAGTTCTTC. Translated, it gives CASSPPKAGRGYNEQFF.

This chain joins TRBV19 and TRBJ1-5; no firm D call. V was clipped by 8 bases and J by 5 bases, with 19 bases between them. Per germline, CDR1 LNHDA and CDR2 SQIVND (reference sequence). This CDR3 is built from 15 residues. For the CDR3, the DNA is TGTGCCAGTTCCCTTCGTCGGGGAGATTATCAGCCCCAGCATTTT. This gives the protein CASSLRRGDYQPQHF.

This chain connects TRBV3-1 (or the pseudogene TRBV3-2) to TRBJ1-2; D is perhaps TRBD1 (6 bases). Germline lookup yields CDR1 LGHDT and CDR2 YNNKEL (reference sequence). The CDR3 length is 18 residues. The ends were cut back, 1 base at V and 6 bases at J, with 24 bases in the middle. The CDR3 region has the DNA TGTGCCAGCAGCCAAGGAAATTTTGGTGGGGGCGCCCAGGATGGCTACACCTTC. It is translated as CASSQGNFGGGAQDGYTF.

The CDR3 bases are TGTGCCAGCAACTACGGGGAGGGGGGCGAGCAGTACTTC. Encoded protein: CASNYGEGGEQYF. The chain is built from TRBV6-5 and TRBJ2-7; D possibly corresponds to TRBD2 (7 bases). Trimming stripped 7 bases from V and 6 bases from J, with 16 bases between. The CDR3 runs to 13 residues. CDR1 and CDR2 from the germline V gene are MNHEY and SVGAGI.

The genes are TRBV28 and TRBJ2-1; 10 nucleotides line up with TRBD2. V shed 8 bases and J 9 bases; nucleotides not matched to a gene: 16. Per germline, CDR1 MDHEN and CDR2 SYDVKM. This CDR3 region has 16 residues. CDR3 loop: CASDRDLSGRVGEQFF. The CDR3 nucleotides are TGTGCCAGCGACAGAGACTTAAGCGGGAGGGTGGGTGAGCAGTTCTTC.

The table lists this clone with a count of one. The chain uses TRBV19 and TRBJ1-4, with D hard to call. The germline V and J ends were trimmed by 9 bases and 6 bases, with 14 bases remaining between them. CDR3 length: 13 residues. Germline lookup yields CDR1 LNHDA and CDR2 SQIVND (reference sequence). The CDR3 DNA reads as TGTGCCAGAAAACTTATAGTAGATGAAAAACTGTTTTTT. Encoded protein: CARKLIVDEKLFF.